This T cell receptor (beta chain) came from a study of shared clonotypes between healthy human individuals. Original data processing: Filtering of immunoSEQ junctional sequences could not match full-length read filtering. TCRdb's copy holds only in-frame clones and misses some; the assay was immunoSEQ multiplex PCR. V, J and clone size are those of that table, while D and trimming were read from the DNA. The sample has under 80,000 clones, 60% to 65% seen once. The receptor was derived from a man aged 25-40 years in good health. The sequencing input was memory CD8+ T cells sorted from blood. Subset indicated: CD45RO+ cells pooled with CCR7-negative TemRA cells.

The CDR3 DNA reads as TGTGCCACCCCCAGGGGAGGGGGAGATCAGCCCCAGCATTTT. It specifies CATPRGGGDQPQHF. The rearrangement uses TRBV6-4 and TRBJ1-5, with D maybe TRBD1 (6 bases). Germline V gives CDR1 MRHNA, CDR2 SNTAGT. CDR3 size: 14 residues. V shed 10 bases and J shed 5 bases, with 18 bases lying between them.